This TCR beta chain stems from a study of T cell responses to AZD1222 COVID-19 vaccine. This clone was detected once. Its target is not known. Assay used: immunoSEQ multiplex PCR; TCRdb lists only in-frame clones, some missing. The profile shows 200,000 or so clones, roughly 92% of them singletons. Overall study findings and caveats: Only five to seven AZD1222 recipients were seropositive at baseline. White British people made up most donors, females outnumbered males, and clonal diversity was possibly underestimated.

Germline CDR1 reads MGHDK; CDR2 reads SYGVNS. Trimming removed 8 bases at V and 4 bases at J, with 11 bases between. This CDR3 is built from 12 residues. This sequence was found in an adult in good health. The chain combines TRBV25-1 with TRBJ1-2, with no clear D. Here the sequenced sample was peripheral blood, taken on day 0 of AZD1222 vaccination. Here the CDR3 reads CASVGKLYGYTF. In DNA, the CDR3 is TGTGCCAGCGTCGGAAAGCTCTATGGCTACACCTTC.